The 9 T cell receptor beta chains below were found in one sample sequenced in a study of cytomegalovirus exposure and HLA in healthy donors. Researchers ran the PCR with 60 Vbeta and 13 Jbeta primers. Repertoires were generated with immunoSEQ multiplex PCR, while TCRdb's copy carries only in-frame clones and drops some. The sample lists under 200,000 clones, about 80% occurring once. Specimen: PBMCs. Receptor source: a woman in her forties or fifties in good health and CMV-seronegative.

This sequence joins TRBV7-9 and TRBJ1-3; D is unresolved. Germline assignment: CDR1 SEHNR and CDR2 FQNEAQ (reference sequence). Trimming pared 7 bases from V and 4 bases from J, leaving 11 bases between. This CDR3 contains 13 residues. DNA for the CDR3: TGTGCCAGCATGGGGAGCGCCGGAAACACCATATATTTT. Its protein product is CASMGSAGNTIYF.

Here the CDR3 reads CASSLDIGTTLTYNEQFF. CDR3 bases: TGTGCCAGCAGCTTAGACATTGGGACTACGCTTACTTACAATGAGCAGTTCTTC. The chain employs TRBV11-3 and TRBJ2-1; 7 bases map to TRBD2. V lost 0 bases, J lost 4 bases, and 12 bases stayed unmatched. Germline assignment: CDR1 SGHNT and CDR2 YENEEA. The CDR3 is 18 amino acids.

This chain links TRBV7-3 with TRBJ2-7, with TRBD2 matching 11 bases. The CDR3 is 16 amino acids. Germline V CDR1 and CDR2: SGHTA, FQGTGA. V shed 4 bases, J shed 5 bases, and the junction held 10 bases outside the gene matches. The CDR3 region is CASSSHPGLAANEQYF. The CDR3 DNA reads TGTGCCAGCAGCTCTCACCCGGGACTAGCGGCCAACGAGCAGTACTTC.

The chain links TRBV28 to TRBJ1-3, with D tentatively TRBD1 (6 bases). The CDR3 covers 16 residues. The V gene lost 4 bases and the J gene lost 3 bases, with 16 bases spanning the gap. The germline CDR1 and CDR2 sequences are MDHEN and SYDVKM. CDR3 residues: CASSSLLQGLGNTIYF. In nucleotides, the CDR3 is TGTGCCAGCAGTTCCCTGCTCCAGGGGCTTGGAAACACCATATATTTT.

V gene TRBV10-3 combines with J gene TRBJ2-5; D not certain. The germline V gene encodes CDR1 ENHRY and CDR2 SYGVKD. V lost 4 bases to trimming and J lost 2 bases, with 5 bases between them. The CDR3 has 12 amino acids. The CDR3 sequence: CAISAVQETQYF. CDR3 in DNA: TGTGCCATCAGTGCCGTACAAGAGACCCAGTACTTC.

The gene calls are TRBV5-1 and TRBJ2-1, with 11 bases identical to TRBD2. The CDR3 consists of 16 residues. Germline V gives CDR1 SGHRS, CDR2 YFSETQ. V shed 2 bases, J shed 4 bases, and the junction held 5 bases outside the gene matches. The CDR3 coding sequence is TGCGCCAGCAGCTTTTTTGGGACTAGCGGTTACAATGAGCAGTTCTTC. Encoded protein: CASSFFGTSGYNEQFF.

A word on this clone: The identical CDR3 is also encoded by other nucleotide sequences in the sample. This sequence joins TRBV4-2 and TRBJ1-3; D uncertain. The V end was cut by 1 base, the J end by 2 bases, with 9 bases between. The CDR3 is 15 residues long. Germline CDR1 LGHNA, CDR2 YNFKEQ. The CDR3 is CASSQVTGAGNTIYF. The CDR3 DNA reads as TGTGCCAGCAGCCAAGTCACCGGGGCTGGAAACACCATATATTTT.

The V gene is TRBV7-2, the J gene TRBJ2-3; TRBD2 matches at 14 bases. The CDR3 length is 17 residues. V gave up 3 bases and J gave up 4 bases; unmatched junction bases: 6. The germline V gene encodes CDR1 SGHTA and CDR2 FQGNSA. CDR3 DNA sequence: TGTGCCAGCAGCTTGGCCGGGACTAGCGGGAGCTCAGATACGCAGTATTTT. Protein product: CASSLAGTSGSSDTQYF. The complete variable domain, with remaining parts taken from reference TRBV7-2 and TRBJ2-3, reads GAGVSQSPSNKVTEKGKDVELRCDPISGHTALYWYRQSLGQGLEFLIYFQGNSAPDKSGLPSDRFSAERTGGSVSTLTIQRTQQEDSAVYLCASSLAGTSGSSDTQYFGPGTRLTVL.

The CDR3 DNA reads TGTGCCAGCAGTTCCTCCCCCGCTAGCGGGGACCAAGAGACCCAGTACTTC. This encodes CASSSSPASGDQETQYF. V and J are TRBV9 and TRBJ2-5; 9 bases map to TRBD2. Germline loops: CDR1 SGDLS, CDR2 YYNGEE. The CDR3 length is 17 residues. V lost 5 bases to trimming and J lost 0 bases; unmatched junction nucleotides: 11.